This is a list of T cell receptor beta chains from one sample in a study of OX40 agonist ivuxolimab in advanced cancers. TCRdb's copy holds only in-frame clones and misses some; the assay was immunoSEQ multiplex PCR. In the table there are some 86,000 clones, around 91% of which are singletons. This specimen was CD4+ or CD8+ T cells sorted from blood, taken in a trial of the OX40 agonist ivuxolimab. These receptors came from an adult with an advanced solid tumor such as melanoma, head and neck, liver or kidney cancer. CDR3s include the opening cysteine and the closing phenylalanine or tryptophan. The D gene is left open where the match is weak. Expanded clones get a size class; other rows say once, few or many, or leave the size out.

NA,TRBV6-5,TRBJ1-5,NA,TGTGCCAGCACCCCTTGGGGGAACGGTCAGCCCCAGCATTTT,CASTPWGNGQPQHF
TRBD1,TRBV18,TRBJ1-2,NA,TGTGCCAGCTCACCCCCCGTCCCTACAGGGGAATATGGCTACACCTTC,CASSPPVPTGEYGYTF
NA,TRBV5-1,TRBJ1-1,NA,TGCGCCAGCAGCGGACAAATGAACACTGAAGCTTTCTTT,CASSGQMNTEAFF
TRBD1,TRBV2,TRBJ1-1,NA,TGTGCCAGCAGCGGACAGGGCGGGGGCACTGAAGCTTTCTTT,CASSGQGGGTEAFF
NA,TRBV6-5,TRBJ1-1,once,TGTGCCAGCAGTTATCAATCTTGGGGGAACACTGAAGCTTTCTTT,CASSYQSWGNTEAFF
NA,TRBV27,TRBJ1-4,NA,TGTGCCAGCAGTTCGGGACCGACTAATGAAAAACTGTTTTTT,CASSSGPTNEKLFF
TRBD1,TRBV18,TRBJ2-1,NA,TGTGCCAGCTCACCGGGACAGGACGCCTACAATGAGCAGTTCTTC,CASSPGQDAYNEQFF
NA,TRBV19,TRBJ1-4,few,TGTGCCAGTAGTATCCAGGGGCTCGGTAATGAAAAACTGTTTTTT,CASSIQGLGNEKLFF
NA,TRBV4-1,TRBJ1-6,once,TGCGCCAGCAGCCAAGTAGTCTCCACAGATTATAATTCACCCCTCCACTTT,CASSQVVSTDYNSPLHF
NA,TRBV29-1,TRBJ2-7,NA,TGCAGCGTTGGACCACGGCTGAGCTCCTACGAGCAGTACTTC,CSVGPRLSSYEQYF
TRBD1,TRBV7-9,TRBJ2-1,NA,TGTGCCAGCAGGTACCGTTCGACAGGGATCCATGAGCAGTTCTTC,CASRYRSTGIHEQFF
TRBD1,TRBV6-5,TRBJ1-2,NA,TGTGCCAGCAAAGAGACAGGGGGCCCCGATGGCTACACCTTC,CASKETGGPDGYTF
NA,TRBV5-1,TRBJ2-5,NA,TGCGCCAGCAGCTCGGGGGGCGGGGAGACCCAGTACTTC,CASSSGGGETQYF
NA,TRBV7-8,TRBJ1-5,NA,TGTGCCAGCAGCTTACCTGGTGGTAATAATCAGCCCCAGCATTTT,CASSLPGGNNQPQHF
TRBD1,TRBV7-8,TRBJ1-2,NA,TGTGCCAGCAGCTTAGCCCGACAGGGACCCTATGGCTACACCTTC,CASSLARQGPYGYTF
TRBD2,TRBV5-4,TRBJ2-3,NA,TGTGCCAGCAGCCTAAGGACTAGCGGGGTCACAGATACGCAGTATTTT,CASSLRTSGVTDTQYF
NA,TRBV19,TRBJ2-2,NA,TGTGCCAGTAGTATACGACCTCACACCGGGGAGCTGTTTTTT,CASSIRPHTGELFF
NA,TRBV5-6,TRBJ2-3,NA,TGTGCCAGCAGCCTCCCACTAGCAAATACGCAGTATTTT,CASSLPLANTQYF
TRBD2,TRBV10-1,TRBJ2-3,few,TGCGCCAGCAGTGTAGGGACTAGCGAGACAGATACGCAGTATTTT,CASSVGTSETDTQYF
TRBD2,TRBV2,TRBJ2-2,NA,TGTGCCAGCAGGGGGGGGACTTCACACACCGGGGAGCTGTTTTTT,CASRGGTSHTGELFF
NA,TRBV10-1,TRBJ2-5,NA,TGCGCCAGCAGTGTTGGATCGAACCGGGGGACCCAGTACTTC,CASSVGSNRGTQYF
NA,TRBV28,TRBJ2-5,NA,TGTGCCAGCAGTTTTCTGGCAGGGCAAGAGACCCAGTACTTC,CASSFLAGQETQYF
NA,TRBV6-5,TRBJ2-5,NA,TGTGCCAGCAGTCCCCCAGGGAGAGAGACCCAGTACTTC,CASSPPGRETQYF
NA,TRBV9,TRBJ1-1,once,TGTGCCAGCAGCGCTTCACCACGCAGGGGTGGGTCTGAAGCTTTCTTT,CASSASPRRGGSEAFF
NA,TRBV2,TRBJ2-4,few,TGTGCCAGCAGTGAAGCAGAAAACATTCAGTACTTC,CASSEAENIQYF
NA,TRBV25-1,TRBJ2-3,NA,TGTGCCAGCAGTGATAGGGGGGGGATCACAGATACGCAGTATTTT,CASSDRGGITDTQYF
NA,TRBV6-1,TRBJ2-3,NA,TGTGCCAGCAGTGAAGTAGAGGGAAATACGCAGTATTTT,CASSEVEGNTQYF
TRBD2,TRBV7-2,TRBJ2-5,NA,TGTGCCAGCAGCCCCTGGGGGGGACCGACGGAGACCCAGTACTTC,CASSPWGGPTETQYF
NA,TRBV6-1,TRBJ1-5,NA,TGTGCCAGCAGTGAATTCCGGCAGTACAATCAGCCCCAGCATTTT,CASSEFRQYNQPQHF
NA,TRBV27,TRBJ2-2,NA,TGTGCCAGCAGGGGCGCTGGGACACGCACCGGGGAGCTGTTTTTT,CASRGAGTRTGELFF